These T cell receptor beta chains were read from a single sample in a study of technical replicates of blood from several donors. The protocol was immunoSEQ multiplex PCR, while the TCRdb copy is restricted to in-frame clones and leaves out a portion. The data show around 80,000 clones, roughly 90% seen once. The sample was T cells isolated from PBMCs. The receptors stem from a human donor in good health. CDR3s include the opening cysteine and the closing phenylalanine or tryptophan. The D gene is left open where the match is weak. Expanded clones get a size class; other rows say once, few or many, or leave the size out.

clone_size,j_call,d_call,v_call,cdr3_nt,cdr3_aa
-,TRBJ1-1,-,TRBV19,TGTGCCAGTAGGGTAGAAACTGAAGCTTTCTTT,CASRVETEAFF
-,TRBJ2-1,-,TRBV7-2,TGTGCCAGCAGCTTATTCGGGGTAAATGAGCAGTTCTTC,CASSLFGVNEQFF
-,TRBJ2-7,TRBD1,TRBV28,TGTGCCAGCAGTTTGGACAGGGAGGTAAGCGAGCAGTACTTC,CASSLDREVSEQYF
-,TRBJ2-1,-,TRBV7-3,TGTGCCAGCAGCTTAATGGGGCCGGGTAACTCCTACAATGAGCAGTTCTTC,CASSLMGPGNSYNEQFF
-,TRBJ2-7,TRBD1,TRBV13,TGTGCCAGCAGTTTCCTCGGACAGGGATGGACCTACGAGCAGTACTTC,CASSFLGQGWTYEQYF
-,TRBJ2-7,TRBD2,TRBV27,TGTGCCAGCAGTTTCGGGACTAGCGGGGAACTTTACGAGCAGTACTTC,CASSFGTSGELYEQYF
many,TRBJ2-1,TRBD2,TRBV2,TGTGCCAGCAGTGAAGGCGGGAGGCCGGGGAATGAGCAGTTCTTC,CASSEGGRPGNEQFF
-,TRBJ2-7,TRBD2,TRBV19,TGTGCCAGTACCACGACTAGCGGGAGGGTGTACGAGCAGTACTTC,CASTTTSGRVYEQYF
-,TRBJ1-5,-,TRBV29-1,TGCAGCGTTTCAGGATATAGCAATCAGCCCCAGCATTTT,CSVSGYSNQPQHF
-,TRBJ2-7,-,TRBV18,TGTGCCAGCTCACCAACGACAGGCTACGAGCAGTACTTC,CASSPTTGYEQYF
-,TRBJ2-3,-,TRBV7-2,TGTGCCAGCAGCTTAGGGCTAGACACAGATACGCAGTATTTT,CASSLGLDTDTQYF
-,TRBJ2-2,TRBD1,TRBV19,TGTGCCAGTTCCGGGACAGGGGATTGGTTCGGGGAGCTGTTTTTT,CASSGTGDWFGELFF
few,TRBJ2-5,-,TRBV10-2,TGCGCCAGCAATCAGCAGGGGGGCAAGGAGACCCAGTACTTC,CASNQQGGKETQYF
-,TRBJ2-7,-,TRBV13,TGTGCCAGCAGCTACCTTCCTACCTACGAGCAGTACTTC,CASSYLPTYEQYF
-,TRBJ2-3,TRBD2,TRBV9,TGTGCCAGCAGCGTAGGCAGGCTAGCGGTGAGCACAGATACGCAGTATTTT,CASSVGRLAVSTDTQYF
-,TRBJ1-1,-,TRBV19,TGTGCCAGTAGTTTTCAGAACACTGAAGCTTTCTTT,CASSFQNTEAFF
-,TRBJ1-2,-,TRBV28,TGTGCCAGCAGTTTAGGCAGGCCGGATGGCTACACCTTC,CASSLGRPDGYTF
-,TRBJ2-7,TRBD2,TRBV2,TGTGCCAGCAGTGAAGCGGTGGTTGCGGGAGAGATTTACGAGCAGTACTTC,CASSEAVVAGEIYEQYF
-,TRBJ2-1,-,TRBV7-8,TGTGCCAGCAGCTTAGAACGACCTCCAGGGAATGAGCAGTTCTTC,CASSLERPPGNEQFF
-,TRBJ2-3,TRBD1,TRBV6-6,TGTGCCAGCAGCTCCCGGGACAGGGGAAGTGATACGCAGTATTTT,CASSSRDRGSDTQYF
-,TRBJ2-1,-,TRBV7-9,TGTGCCAGCAGCTATGACTACGTATACAATGAGCAGTTCTTC,CASSYDYVYNEQFF
-,TRBJ2-1,TRBD2,TRBV15,TGTGCCACCTGGGAGGGTAGCTCCTACAATGAGCAGTTCTTC,CATWEGSSYNEQFF
-,TRBJ1-2,TRBD1,TRBV5-1,TGCGCCAGCAGCTTGGTCTTTAGGGACAGCCCATTCTATGGCTACACCTTC,CASSLVFRDSPFYGYTF
once,TRBJ2-7,TRBD2,TRBV19,TGTGCCAGTAGTATGACTAGCGGATACGAGCAGTACTTC,CASSMTSGYEQYF